This TCR beta chain was observed in a study of beta chain features in type 1 diabetes. Study as a whole: Researchers looked at some 110 million sorted cells across all samples. General observations from the study: In patients and controls equally, PCR might favor templates that are shorter. When Type 1 diabetes patients were examined, their TCRB CDR3s proved moderately but significantly shorter in all four CD4+ subsets. When VDJ junctions were examined, type 1 diabetes patients showed fewer insertions and more deletions.

Stem cell-like memory, regulatory, central memory and naive CD4+ cells were sorted via CD45RO/CCR7/CD25/CD127/CD95/CD27. As to this clone: Antigen unknown.

The CDR3 totals 10 residues. All of the isolated RNA was reverse transcribed, so expressed TCRB transcripts were sequenced. Produced via immunoSEQ multiplex PCR; TCRdb's table is partial and in-frame only. The repertoire holds about 240,000 clones, with roughly 13% as singletons. Sequencing was performed on naive CD4+ T cells from blood. V usage is TRBV21-1 and J usage is TRBJ2-5; TRBD2 is taken as the D call from the table, unchecked against the DNA. TRBV21-1 is reported as a pseudogene. The sequence was collected from a man aged 30 to 45 with type 1 diabetes. CDR3 amino acids: CATPGGTQYF. The DNA of the CDR3 is TGTGCCACCCCCGGAGGGACCCAGTACTTC.